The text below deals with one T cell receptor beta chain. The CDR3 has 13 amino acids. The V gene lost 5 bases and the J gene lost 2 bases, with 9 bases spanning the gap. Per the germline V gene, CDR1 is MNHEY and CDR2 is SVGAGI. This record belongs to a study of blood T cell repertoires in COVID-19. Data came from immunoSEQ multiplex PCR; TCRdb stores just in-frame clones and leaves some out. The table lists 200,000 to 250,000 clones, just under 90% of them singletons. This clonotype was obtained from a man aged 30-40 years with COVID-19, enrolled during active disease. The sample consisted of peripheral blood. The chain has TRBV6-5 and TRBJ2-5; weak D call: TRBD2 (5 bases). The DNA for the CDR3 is TGTGCCAGCAGTAGGACTCTTCAAGAGACCCAGTACTTC. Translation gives CASSRTLQETQYF.